This TCR beta chain came from a study of shared clonotypes between healthy human individuals (TCRdb year 2020). Study-wide context: The cohort comprised a couple of women and a few men aged 18 to 49 years. For each donor, three plates each were used for CD4 naive and CD4 memory, two plates were used for CD8 naive, and one plate was used for CD8 memory. To estimate repertoire size and how much clonotype sharing occurs between individuals, the study deeply sequenced the blood TCR repertoires of about five healthy adults. Libraries were prepared and TCR repertoires were sequenced by different laboratories using diverse techniques, in order to increase sequencing depth and limit assay-specific biases. Each donor's leukapheresis produced roughly between about 0.9 and 9.5 billion PBMCs.

What the study reported, not specific to this receptor: Roughly 5% of naive CD4, 3% to 3.5% of naive CD8, about 2.4% of memory CD4, and around 0.4% of memory CD8 clonotypes were shared across several donors. Compared with non-shared clonotypes, clonotypes shared by all four sorted-subset donors had higher generation probabilities. Pairwise subsampling led to the expectation that sequencing depth would affect the degree of clonotype sharing among donors. The small number of donors limited the genetic and exposure-history diversity represented. Sampling was restricted to blood, and TCR repertoires in tissues likely differ from the TCR repertoires found in blood. Even with the large sequencing depth, rarefaction of the sorted-subset datasets indicated that sequencing was incomplete. Naive subsets generally had larger estimated clonotype richness than memory subsets did.

The donors were healthy, HIV-negative adults with no recently reported acute infections or vaccinations. Every donor was a Caucasian adult living in Nashville, Tennessee, USA. CD4+ T cells were enriched by magnetic negative selection, after which naive cells were positively selected on CD45RA and the negative fraction was taken as the memory subset. Blood was collected by leukapheresis, and PBMCs were isolated by Ficoll-Histopaque density gradient centrifugation and then cryopreserved in liquid nitrogen vapor phase. Analytical flow cytometry was used to check the purity and quantity of every magnetically sorted T cell population. Each sorted fraction had its genomic DNA isolated and then quantified by UV absorbance on a Nanodrop 2000c. CDR1 and CDR2 were assigned from the germline V gene (reference sequence) as LNHNV and YYDKDF. V and J lose 1 base and 4 bases, and a span of 7 bases separates them. The CDR3 sequence holds 13 residues, the cysteine and phenylalanine included. The read is trimmed to its CDR3 DNA, 39 bases read in frame from base 1.

Worth noting for this clone: It lacks a known antigen. Base quality data are lacking; no much larger clone is found one base away.

TCR CDR3 regions were amplified from genomic DNA by multiplex PCR using the deep immunoSEQ assay. For each cell subset, the extracted genomic DNA was distributed evenly across all wells of several immunoSEQ 96-well plates, and each plate served as one replicate. Each replicate PCR for sorted subsets received around 200 ng genomic DNA, equal to roughly 33,000 T cell genomes. Purified libraries were quantified with a Qubit 3.0 fluorometer, sized on a Bioanalyzer 2100, and re-quantified with the KAPA Library Quantification kit. Every immunoSEQ 96-well plate was sequenced on a separate single-read 150-cycle Illumina NextSeq 550 flow cell. Per the source publication's procedure: Because the immunoSEQ output held only junctional sequences and lacked quality scores, the filtering could not match the filtering applied to full-length reads. Sequences were annotated with PyIR, a Python wrapper for IgBLAST v1.9, and V/J genes and CDR3 were assigned using IMGT germline references. Reads were filtered out if the reads had weak V/J assignments (E-value above 1e-6), no CDR3, stop codons, out-of-frame junctions, or ambiguous translated residues. V3J clonotypes were defined as sequences sharing an identical inferred V gene, J gene, and CDR3 amino acid sequence. To compute the percentage overlap between repertoires, the number of shared unique clonotypes was divided by the size of the smaller repertoire. Richness of each repertoire was evaluated using RTK rarefaction, the Chao1 estimator, and Recon v2.1 estimates of unobserved clonotypes. Generation probabilities for all TCRbeta clonotypes obtained by the gDNA method from a handful of donors were computed using OLGA. Entries here come from immuneACCESS through TCRdb and include only in-frame sequences with V and J called. Some clones fail to appear in such tables; in the studies checked, an unresolved V gene covers under half of the shortfall, and the cause of the remainder is unknown. That table gives V, J and clone size, and the DNA gave D and trimming. Here the sample has approximately 1.5 million clones; 98% occur a single time. The top ten clonotypes cover approximately 0.45% of the sample.

The sequencing input was naive CD4+ T cells sorted from blood. Taken with the paper, the label for cell subset or site translates to: CD45RA+ positively selected. The receptor was derived from a man in his thirties or forties in good health. The chain is encoded by TRBV15 joined to TRBJ1-2, and the D gene may be TRBD1, 5 bases matching. CDR3 protein: CATSRGGGYGYTF. The nucleotides read TGTGCCACCAGCAGAGGGGGCGGCTATGGCTACACCTTC. The entire variable domain, with the stretches around the CDR3 drawn from the reference TRBV15 and TRBJ1-2 proteins, is DAMVIQNPRYQVTQFGKPVTLSCSQTLNHNVMYWYQQKSSQAPKLLFHYYDKDFNNEADTPDNFQSRRPNTSFCFLDIRSPGLGDTAMYLCATSRGGGYGYTFGSGTRLTVV.